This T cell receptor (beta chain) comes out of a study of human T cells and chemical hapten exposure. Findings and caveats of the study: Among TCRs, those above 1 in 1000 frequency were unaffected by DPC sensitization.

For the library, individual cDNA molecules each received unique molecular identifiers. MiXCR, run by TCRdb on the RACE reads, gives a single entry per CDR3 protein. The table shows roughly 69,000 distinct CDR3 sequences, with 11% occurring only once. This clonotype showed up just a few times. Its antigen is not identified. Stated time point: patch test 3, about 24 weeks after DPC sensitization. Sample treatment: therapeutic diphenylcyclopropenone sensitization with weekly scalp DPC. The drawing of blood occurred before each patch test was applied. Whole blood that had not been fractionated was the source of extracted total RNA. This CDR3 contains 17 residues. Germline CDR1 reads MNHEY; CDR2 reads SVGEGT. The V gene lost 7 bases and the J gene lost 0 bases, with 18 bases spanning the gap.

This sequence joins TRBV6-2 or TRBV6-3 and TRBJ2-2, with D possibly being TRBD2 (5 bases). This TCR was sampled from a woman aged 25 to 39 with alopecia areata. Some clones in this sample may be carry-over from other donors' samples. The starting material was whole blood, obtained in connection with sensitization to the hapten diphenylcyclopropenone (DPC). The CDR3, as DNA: TGTGCCAGCACCCACGGGCGGGTTTGGTCGAACACCGGGGAGCTGTTTTTT. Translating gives CASTHGRVWSNTGELFF.